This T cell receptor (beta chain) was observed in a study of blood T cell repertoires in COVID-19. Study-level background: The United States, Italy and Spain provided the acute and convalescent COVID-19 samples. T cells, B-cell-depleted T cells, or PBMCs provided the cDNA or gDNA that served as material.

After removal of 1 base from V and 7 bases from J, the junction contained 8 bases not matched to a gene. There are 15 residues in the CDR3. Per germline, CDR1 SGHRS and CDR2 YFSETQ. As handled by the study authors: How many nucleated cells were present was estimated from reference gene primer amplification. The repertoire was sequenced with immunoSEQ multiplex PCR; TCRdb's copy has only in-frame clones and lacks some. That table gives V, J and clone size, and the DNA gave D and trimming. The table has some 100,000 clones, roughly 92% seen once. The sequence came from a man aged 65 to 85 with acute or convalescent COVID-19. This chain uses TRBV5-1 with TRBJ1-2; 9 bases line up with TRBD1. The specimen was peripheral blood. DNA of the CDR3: TGCGCCAGCAGCTTGTGGGGACAGGGAGTTCTTGGCTACACCTTC. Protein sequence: CASSLWGQGVLGYTF. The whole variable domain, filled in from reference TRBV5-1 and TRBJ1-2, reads KAGVTQTPRYLIKTRGQQVTLSCSPISGHRSVSWYQQTPGQGLQFLFEYFSETQRNKGNFPGRFSGRQFSNSRSEMNVSTLELGDSALYLCASSLWGQGVLGYTFGSGTRLTVV.